This T cell receptor (beta chain) was sequenced in a study of blood T cells in healthy people across ages. General study results and limits: Using unsorted PBMCs precluded a conclusive naive versus antigen-experienced comparison.

In the case of this clonotype: Antigen specificity is unknown.

The CDR3 has 12 amino acids. Trimming stripped 8 bases from V and 6 bases from J, with 14 bases between. Germline V gene data show CDR1 as GTSNPN and CDR2 as SVGIG (reference sequence). Sample-barcoded 5' priming and a J-beta primer mix drove a second PCR of roughly 7 to 11 cycles. With 12 random nucleotides, a template-switch adaptor tagged each individual cDNA molecule. From the 5' RACE reads, TCRdb called clonotypes with MiXCR, one entry per CDR3 protein. The repertoire holds hundreds of thousands of distinct CDR3 sequences, with around 41% as singletons. This receptor was taken from a man at least 80 years old in good health. Sequences were obtained from blood. The chain couples TRBV30 to TRBJ2-1, with D perhaps matching TRBD1 (5 bases). The CDR3 nucleotides are TGTGCCGCCGCAGGGATTCGCAATGAGCAGTTCTTC. Translated: CAAAGIRNEQFF.